These T cell receptor beta chains were read from a single sample in a study of CD8 T cells in ankylosing spondylitis. MiXCR, applied by TCRdb to the 5' RACE reads, yields one record per CDR3 protein. Among around 440,000 distinct CDR3 sequences listed, roughly a sixth were seen once. The specimen was blood, either unsorted or a sorted T cell fraction (not recorded which). All receptors come from a male donor with ankylosing spondylitis. CDR3s include the opening cysteine and the closing phenylalanine or tryptophan. Fields, in order: J gene, V gene, clone size, CDR3 protein. For some rows the clone size is stated as once, few or many, or as a class when expanded; others skip it.

TRBJ2-5 | TRBV7-9 | many | CASSRIDSQETQYF
TRBJ1-1 | TRBV20-1 | few | CSARDARGWTEAFF
TRBJ1-5 | TRBV27 | . | CASSLFPLQPQHF
TRBJ2-3 | TRBV12-3/TRBV12-4 | many | CASSQRTVRSTDTQYF
TRBJ2-1 | TRBV20-1 | few | CSAGDSSGDGEQFF
TRBJ1-5 | TRBV6-1 | . | CASGTGQGGFGGPQHF
TRBJ1-1 | TRBV20-1 | few | CSAPGQGAEAFF
TRBJ1-6 | TRBV7-2 | few | CASSLGTVYNSPLHF
TRBJ2-6 | TRBV5-1 | . | CASSPGGLSGANVLTF
TRBJ2-3 | TRBV12-3/TRBV12-4 | few | CASRRQTSTDTQYF
TRBJ1-4 | TRBV29-1 | many | CSALLTNEKLFF
TRBJ2-1 | TRBV20-1 | . | CSARRPLAGVNEQFF
TRBJ2-1 | TRBV2 | . | CASTGLVLGNEQFF
TRBJ2-7 | TRBV21-1 | . | CASSTQCGGAVFYEQYF
TRBJ2-3 | TRBV3-1 | few | CASSQKAGGATQYF
TRBJ2-5 | TRBV11-3 | . | CASSPGTSGTNLETQYF
TRBJ2-1 | TRBV11-2 | many | CASSLQRGTGARYNEQFF
TRBJ2-2 | TRBV27 | few | CASSLDPRAGWTGELFF
TRBJ2-1 | TRBV20-1 | few | CSARGGFDNEQFF
TRBJ1-5 | TRBV6-1 | . | CASSEAIQGSNQPQHF
TRBJ2-2 | TRBV5-1 | few | CASSFAEGANTGELFF
TRBJ2-2 | TRBV20-1 | . | CSAVRQGANTGELFF
TRBJ2-3 | TRBV20-1 | many | CSASGPGNTDTQYF
TRBJ2-3 | TRBV20-1 | many | CSASLAGADTQYF
TRBJ2-1 | TRBV29-1 | many | CSGRQGLGEQFF